This T cell receptor beta chain derives from a study of T cell responses to AZD1222 COVID-19 vaccine. Findings of the study overall: Clonal diversity may have been underestimated in mostly white British donors.

Concerning this clone itself: The target antigen is unknown.

The CDR3 sequence is 15 residues long. V was shortened by 3 bases and J by 7 bases, with 18 bases between the two germline ends. Per germline, CDR1 LNHDA and CDR2 SQIVND (reference sequence). Assay used: immunoSEQ multiplex PCR; TCRdb lists only in-frame clones, some missing. Among roughly 150,000 clones, 88% were seen once, and the ten largest hold around 2.3%. The specimen comprised peripheral blood, sampled on day 0 of AZD1222 vaccination. The TCR comes from an adult in good health. The chain is built from TRBV19 and TRBJ1-2; D not resolved. In DNA, the CDR3 is TGTGCCAGTAGTATGGGTCTCGAGACAATGACTGGCTACACCTTC. Translated, it gives CASSMGLETMTGYTF.